This T cell receptor beta chain derives from a study of cytomegalovirus exposure and HLA in healthy donors. The CDR3 spans 12 residues. Germline V gene sequence: CDR1 SGHRS, CDR2 YFSETQ. Sampled while nominally healthy, donors likely had unrecorded immune exposures. Use of 60 Vbeta and 13 Jbeta primers characterized the PCR. TCRdb keeps only in-frame clones here, not all; method: immunoSEQ multiplex PCR. The sample lists 85,000 to 100,000 clones; around 77% were seen once. Sample: PBMCs. This chain uses TRBV5-1 with TRBJ2-5; no definite D call. The tail of the sequence fits TRBJ2-7 better, so the J call may be wrong. This receptor was obtained from a man aged 40-49 years in good health and CMV-seronegative. CDR3 sequence reads: CASSSPPYEQYF. The CDR3 DNA follows: TGCGCCAGCAGCTCTCCCCCCTACGAGCAGTACTTC.